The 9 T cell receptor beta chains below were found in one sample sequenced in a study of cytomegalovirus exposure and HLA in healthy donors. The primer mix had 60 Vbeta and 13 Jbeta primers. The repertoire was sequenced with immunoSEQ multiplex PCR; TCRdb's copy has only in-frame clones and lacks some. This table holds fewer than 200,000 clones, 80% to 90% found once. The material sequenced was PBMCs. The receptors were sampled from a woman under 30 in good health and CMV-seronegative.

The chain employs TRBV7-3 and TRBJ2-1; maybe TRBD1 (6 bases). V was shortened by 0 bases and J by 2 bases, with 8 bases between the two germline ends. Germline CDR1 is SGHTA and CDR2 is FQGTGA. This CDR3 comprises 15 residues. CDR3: CASSLTRGTYNEQFF. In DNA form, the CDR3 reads TGTGCCAGCAGCTTAACTAGGGGGACCTACAATGAGCAGTTCTTC.

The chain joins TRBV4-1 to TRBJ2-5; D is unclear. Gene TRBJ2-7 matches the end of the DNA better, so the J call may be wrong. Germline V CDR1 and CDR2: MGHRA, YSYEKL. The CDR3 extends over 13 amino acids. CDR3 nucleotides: TGCGCCAGCAGCCAAGATAGGAGCTACGAGCAGTACTTC. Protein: CASSQDRSYEQYF.

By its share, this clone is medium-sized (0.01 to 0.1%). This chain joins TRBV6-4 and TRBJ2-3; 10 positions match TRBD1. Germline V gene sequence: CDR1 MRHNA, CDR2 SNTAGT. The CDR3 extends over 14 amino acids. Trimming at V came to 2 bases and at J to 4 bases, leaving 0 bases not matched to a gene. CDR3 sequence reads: CASSDGQGADTQYF. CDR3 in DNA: TGTGCCAGCAGTGACGGACAGGGGGCAGATACGCAGTATTTT.

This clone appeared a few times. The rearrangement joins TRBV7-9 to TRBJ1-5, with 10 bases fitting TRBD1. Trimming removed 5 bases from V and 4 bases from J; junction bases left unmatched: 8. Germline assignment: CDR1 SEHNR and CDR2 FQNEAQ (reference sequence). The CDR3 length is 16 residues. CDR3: CASSRDRGTGNQPQHF. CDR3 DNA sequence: TGTGCCAGCAGCCGGGACAGGGGAACGGGGAATCAGCCCCAGCATTTT. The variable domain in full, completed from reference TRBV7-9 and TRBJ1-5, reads DTGVSQNPRHKITKRGQNVTFRCDPISEHNRLYWYRQTLGQGPEFLTYFQNEAQLEKSRLLSDRFSAERPKGSFSTLEIQRTEQGDSAMYLCASSRDRGTGNQPQHFGDGTRLSIL.

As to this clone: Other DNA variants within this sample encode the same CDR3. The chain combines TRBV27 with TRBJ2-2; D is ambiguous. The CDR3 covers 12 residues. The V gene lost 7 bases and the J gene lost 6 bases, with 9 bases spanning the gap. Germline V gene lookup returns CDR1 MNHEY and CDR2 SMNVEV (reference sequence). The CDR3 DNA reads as TGTGCCAGCACCCAGCGAGCCGGGGAGCTGTTTTTT. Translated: CASTQRAGELFF.

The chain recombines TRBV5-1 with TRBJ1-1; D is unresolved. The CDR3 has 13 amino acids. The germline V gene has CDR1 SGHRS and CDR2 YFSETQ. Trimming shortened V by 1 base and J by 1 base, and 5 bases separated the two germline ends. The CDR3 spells CASSLFGNTEAFF. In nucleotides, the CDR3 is TGCGCCAGCAGCTTGTTCGGGAACACTGAAGCTTTCTTT. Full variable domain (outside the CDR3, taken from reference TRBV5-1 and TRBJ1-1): KAGVTQTPRYLIKTRGQQVTLSCSPISGHRSVSWYQQTPGQGLQFLFEYFSETQRNKGNFPGRFSGRQFSNSRSEMNVSTLELGDSALYLCASSLFGNTEAFFGQGTRLTVV.

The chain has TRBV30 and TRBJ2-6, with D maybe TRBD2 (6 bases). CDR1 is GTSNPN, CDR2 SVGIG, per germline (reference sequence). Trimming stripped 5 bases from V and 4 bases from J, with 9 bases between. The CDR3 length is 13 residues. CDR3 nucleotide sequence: TGTGCCTGGGGGGCGGGGGGGGCCAACGTCCTGACTTTC. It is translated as CAWGAGGANVLTF.

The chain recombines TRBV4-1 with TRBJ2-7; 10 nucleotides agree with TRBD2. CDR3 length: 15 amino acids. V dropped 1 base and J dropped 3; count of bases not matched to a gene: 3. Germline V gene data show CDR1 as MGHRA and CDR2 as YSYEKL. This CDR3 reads CASSQASGRDYEQYF. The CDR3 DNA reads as TGCGCCAGCAGCCAAGCCAGCGGGAGGGACTACGAGCAGTACTTC.

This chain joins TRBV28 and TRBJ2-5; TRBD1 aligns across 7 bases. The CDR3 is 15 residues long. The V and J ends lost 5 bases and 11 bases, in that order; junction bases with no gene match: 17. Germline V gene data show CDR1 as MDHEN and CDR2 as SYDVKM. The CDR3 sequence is CASSPDRAPLGEQYF. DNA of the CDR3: TGTGCCAGCAGTCCTGACAGGGCCCCCCTGGGGGAGCAGTACTTC.